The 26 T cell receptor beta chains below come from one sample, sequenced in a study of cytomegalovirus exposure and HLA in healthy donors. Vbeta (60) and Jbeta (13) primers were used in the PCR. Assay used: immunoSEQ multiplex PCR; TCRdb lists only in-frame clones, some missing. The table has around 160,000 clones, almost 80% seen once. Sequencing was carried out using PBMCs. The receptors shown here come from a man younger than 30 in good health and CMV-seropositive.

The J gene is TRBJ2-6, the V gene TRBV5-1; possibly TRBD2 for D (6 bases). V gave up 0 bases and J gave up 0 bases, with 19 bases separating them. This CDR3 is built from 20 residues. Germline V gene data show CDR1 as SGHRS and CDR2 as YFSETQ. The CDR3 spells CASSLALGGLSSSGANVLTF. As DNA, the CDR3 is TGCGCCAGCAGCTTGGCTCTGGGGGGACTCAGCTCCTCTGGGGCCAACGTCCTGACTTTC.

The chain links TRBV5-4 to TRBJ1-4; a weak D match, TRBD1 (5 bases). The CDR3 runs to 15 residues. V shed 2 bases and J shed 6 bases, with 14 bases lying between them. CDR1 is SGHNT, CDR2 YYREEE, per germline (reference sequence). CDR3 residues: CASSFRGDGDEKLFF. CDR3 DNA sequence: TGTGCCAGCAGCTTCCGGGGGGATGGGGATGAAAAACTGTTTTTT.

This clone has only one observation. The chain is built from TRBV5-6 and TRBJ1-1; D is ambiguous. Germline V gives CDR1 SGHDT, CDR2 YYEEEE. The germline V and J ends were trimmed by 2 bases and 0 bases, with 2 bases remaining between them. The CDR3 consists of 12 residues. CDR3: CASSFMNTEAFF. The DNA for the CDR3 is TGTGCCAGCAGCTTTATGAACACTGAAGCTTTCTTT.

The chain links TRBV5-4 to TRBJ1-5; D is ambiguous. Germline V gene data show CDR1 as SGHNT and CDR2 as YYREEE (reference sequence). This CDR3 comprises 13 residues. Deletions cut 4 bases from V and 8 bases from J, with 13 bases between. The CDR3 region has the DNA TGTGCCAGCAGCCTCGACACCACGGAGCCCCAGCATTTT. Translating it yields CASSLDTTEPQHF. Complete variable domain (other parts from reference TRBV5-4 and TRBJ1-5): ETGVTQSPTHLIKTRGQQVTLRCSSQSGHNTVSWYQQALGQGPQFIFQYYREEENGRGNFPPRFSGLQFPNYSSELNVNALELDDSALYLCASSLDTTEPQHFGDGTRLSIL.

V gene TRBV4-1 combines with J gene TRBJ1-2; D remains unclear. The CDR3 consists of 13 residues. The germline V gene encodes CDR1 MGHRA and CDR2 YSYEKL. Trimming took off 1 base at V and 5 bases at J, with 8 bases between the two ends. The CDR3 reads CASSQGNEYGYTF. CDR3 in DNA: TGCGCCAGCAGCCAAGGAAACGAGTATGGCTACACCTTC.

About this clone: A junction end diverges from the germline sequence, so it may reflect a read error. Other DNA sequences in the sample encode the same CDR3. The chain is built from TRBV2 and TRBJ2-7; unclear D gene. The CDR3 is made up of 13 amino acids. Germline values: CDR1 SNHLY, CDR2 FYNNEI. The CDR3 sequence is CASSYGPAYEQYF. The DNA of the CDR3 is TGTGCCAGCAGTTATGGGCCCGCCTACGAGCAATACTTC.

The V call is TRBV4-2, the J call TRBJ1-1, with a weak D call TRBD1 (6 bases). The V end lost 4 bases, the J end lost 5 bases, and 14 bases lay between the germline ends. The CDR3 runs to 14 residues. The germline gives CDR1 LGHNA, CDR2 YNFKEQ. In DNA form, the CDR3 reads TGTGCCAGCAGCCCGGGACGAAGGGGGACTGAAGCTTTCTTT. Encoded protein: CASSPGRRGTEAFF.

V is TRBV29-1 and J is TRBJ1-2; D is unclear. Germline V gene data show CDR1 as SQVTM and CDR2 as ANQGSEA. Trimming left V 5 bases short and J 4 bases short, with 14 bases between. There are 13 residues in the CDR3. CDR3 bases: TGCAGCGTTTTCGGGCGGGAGGGCTATGGCTACACCTTC. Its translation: CSVFGREGYGYTF.

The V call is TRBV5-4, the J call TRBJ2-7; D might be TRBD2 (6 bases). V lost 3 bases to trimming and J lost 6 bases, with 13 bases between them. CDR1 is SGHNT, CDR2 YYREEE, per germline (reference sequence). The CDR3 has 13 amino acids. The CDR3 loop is CASSSGRPSEQYF. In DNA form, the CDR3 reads TGTGCCAGCAGCTCCGGGAGACCAAGCGAGCAGTACTTC.

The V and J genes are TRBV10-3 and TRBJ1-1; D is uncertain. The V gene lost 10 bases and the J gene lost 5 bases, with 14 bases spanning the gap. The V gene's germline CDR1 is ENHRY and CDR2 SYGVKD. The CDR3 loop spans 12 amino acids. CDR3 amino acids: CATNPAGTEAFF. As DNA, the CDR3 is TGTGCCACGAACCCAGCCGGGACTGAAGCTTTCTTT.

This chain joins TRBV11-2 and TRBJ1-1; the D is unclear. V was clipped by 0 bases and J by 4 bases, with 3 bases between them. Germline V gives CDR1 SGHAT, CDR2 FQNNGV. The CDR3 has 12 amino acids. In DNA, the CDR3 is TGTGCCAGCAGCTTAGACGGCACTGAAGCTTTCTTT. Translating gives CASSLDGTEAFF.

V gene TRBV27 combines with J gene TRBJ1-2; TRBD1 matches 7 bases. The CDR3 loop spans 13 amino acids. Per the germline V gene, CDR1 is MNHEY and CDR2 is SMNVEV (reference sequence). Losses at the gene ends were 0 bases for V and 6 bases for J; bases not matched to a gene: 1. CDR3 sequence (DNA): TGTGCCAGCAGTTTATCACAGGGGCATGGCTACACCTTC. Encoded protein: CASSLSQGHGYTF.

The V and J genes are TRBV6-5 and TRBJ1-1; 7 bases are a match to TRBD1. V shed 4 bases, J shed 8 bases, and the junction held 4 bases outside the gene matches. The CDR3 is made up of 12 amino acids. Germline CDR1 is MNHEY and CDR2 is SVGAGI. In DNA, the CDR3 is TGTGCCAGCAGTTCCCGGGACAGCGAAGCTTTCTTT. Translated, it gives CASSSRDSEAFF.

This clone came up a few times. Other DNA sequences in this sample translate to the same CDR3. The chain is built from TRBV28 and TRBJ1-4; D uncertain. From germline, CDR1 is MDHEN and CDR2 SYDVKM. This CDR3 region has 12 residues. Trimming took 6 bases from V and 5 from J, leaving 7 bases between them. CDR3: CASRDSNEKLFF. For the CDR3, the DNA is TGTGCCAGCAGGGATAGCAATGAAAAACTGTTTTTT.

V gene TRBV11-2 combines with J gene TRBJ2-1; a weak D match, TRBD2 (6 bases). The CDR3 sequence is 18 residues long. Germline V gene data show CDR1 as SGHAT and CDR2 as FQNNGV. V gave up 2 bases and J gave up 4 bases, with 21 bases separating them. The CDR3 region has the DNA TGTGCCAGCAGCTTATTCCCCGCGGGGTGGGGGGAGTACAATGAGCAGTTCTTC. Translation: CASSLFPAGWGEYNEQFF. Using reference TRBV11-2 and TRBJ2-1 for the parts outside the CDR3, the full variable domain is EAGVAQSPRYKIIEKRQSVAFWCNPISGHATLYWYQQILGQGPKLLIQFQNNGVVDDSQLPKDRFSAERLKGVDSTLKIQPAKLEDSAVYLCASSLFPAGWGEYNEQFFGPGTRLTVL.

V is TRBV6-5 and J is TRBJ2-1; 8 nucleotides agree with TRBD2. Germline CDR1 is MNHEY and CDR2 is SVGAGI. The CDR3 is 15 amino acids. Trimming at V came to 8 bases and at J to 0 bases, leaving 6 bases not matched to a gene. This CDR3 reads CASAIAGFSYNEQFF. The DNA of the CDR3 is TGTGCCAGCGCCATAGCGGGGTTCTCCTACAATGAGCAGTTCTTC.

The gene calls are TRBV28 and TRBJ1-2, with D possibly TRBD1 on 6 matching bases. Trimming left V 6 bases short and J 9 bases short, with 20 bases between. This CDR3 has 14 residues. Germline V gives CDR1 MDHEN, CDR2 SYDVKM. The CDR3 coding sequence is TGTGCCAGCAGGGCAGGACAGCCCGGGCTTAGCTACACCTTC. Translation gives CASRAGQPGLSYTF.

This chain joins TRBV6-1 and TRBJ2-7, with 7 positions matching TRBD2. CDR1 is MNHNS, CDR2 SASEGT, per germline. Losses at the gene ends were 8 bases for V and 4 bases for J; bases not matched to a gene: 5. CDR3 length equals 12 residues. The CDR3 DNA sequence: TGTGCCAGCCGGGACTACCCATACGAGCAGTACTTC. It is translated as CASRDYPYEQYF.

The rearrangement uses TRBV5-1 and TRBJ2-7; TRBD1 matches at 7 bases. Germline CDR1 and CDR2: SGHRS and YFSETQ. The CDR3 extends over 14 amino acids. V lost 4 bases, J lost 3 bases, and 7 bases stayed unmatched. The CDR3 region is CASSPRTGDYEQYF. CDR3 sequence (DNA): TGCGCCAGCAGCCCGCGGACAGGAGACTACGAGCAGTACTTC.

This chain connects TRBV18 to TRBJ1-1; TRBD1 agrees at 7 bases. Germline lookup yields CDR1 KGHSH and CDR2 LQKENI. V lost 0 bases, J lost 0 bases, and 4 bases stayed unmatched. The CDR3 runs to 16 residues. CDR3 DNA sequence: TGTGCCAGCTCACCACCTTCGACAGGGTTGAACACTGAAGCTTTCTTT. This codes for CASSPPSTGLNTEAFF. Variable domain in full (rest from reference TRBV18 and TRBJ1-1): NAGVMQNPRHLVRRRGQEARLRCSPMKGHSHVYWYRQLPEEGLKFMVYLQKENIIDESGMPKERFSAEFPKEGPSILRIQQVVRGDSAAYFCASSPPSTGLNTEAFFGQGTRLTVV.

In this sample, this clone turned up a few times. For the CDR3, the DNA is TGTGCCAGCAGCATGGACAGGCCTCCTAACTATGGCTACACCTTC. It translates to CASSMDRPPNYGYTF. This chain links TRBV5-4 with TRBJ1-2; 7 bases line up with TRBD1. CDR1 is SGHNT, CDR2 YYREEE, per germline (reference sequence). This CDR3 has 15 amino acids. Trimming removed 4 bases from V and 0 bases from J; junction bases left unmatched: 6.

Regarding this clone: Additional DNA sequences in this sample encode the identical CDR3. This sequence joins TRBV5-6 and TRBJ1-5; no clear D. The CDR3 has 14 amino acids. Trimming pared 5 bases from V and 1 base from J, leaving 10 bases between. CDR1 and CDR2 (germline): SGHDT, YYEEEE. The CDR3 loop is CASSLGASNQPQHF. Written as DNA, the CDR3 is TGTGCCAGCAGTCTTGGAGCCAGCAATCAGCCCCAGCATTTT.

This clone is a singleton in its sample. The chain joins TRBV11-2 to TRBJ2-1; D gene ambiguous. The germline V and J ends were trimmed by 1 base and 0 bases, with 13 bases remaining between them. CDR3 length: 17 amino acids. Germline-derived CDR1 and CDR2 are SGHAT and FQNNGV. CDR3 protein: CASSLGPARSSYNEQFF. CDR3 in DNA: TGTGCCAGCAGCTTAGGGCCAGCGAGGAGCTCCTACAATGAGCAGTTCTTC. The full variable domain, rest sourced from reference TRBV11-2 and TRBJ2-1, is EAGVAQSPRYKIIEKRQSVAFWCNPISGHATLYWYQQILGQGPKLLIQFQNNGVVDDSQLPKDRFSAERLKGVDSTLKIQPAKLEDSAVYLCASSLGPARSSYNEQFFGPGTRLTVL.

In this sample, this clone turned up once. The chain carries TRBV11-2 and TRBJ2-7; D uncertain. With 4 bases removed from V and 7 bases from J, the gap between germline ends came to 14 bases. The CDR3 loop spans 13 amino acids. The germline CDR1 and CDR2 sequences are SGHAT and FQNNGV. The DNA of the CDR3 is TGTGCCAGCAGCTCTGCCCCTACGTGGGAGCAGTACTTC. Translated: CASSSAPTWEQYF.

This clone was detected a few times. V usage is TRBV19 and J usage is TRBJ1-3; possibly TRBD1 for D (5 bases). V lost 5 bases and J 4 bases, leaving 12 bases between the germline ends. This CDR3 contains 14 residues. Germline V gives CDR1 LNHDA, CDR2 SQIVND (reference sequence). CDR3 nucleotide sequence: TGTGCCAGTAGTGGGGCAATCGGAGGAAACACCATATATTTT. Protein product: CASSGAIGGNTIYF.

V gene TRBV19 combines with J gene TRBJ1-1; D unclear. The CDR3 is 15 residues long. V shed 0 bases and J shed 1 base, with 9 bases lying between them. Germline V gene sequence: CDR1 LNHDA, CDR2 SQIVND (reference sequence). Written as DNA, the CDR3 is TGTGCCAGTAGTATAGATCCCGCGGGGAACACTGAAGCTTTCTTT. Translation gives CASSIDPAGNTEAFF.